Presented here are 14 T cell receptor beta chains from one specimen sequenced in a study of CD8+CD57+ T cells in acquired aplastic anemia. Genomic DNA constituted the template upon which TCR beta VDJ and CDR3 profiling was performed. TCRdb reprocessed the reads via MiXCR and lists one record per CDR3 protein. The data show 100,000 to 120,000 distinct CDR3 sequences, with approximately 49% seen just once and roughly 34% held by the top ten. Sequencing was done on a sample of sorted CD4+, CD8+, or CD8+CD57+ T cells (not recorded which) from PBMCs. The receptors were gathered from a human donor in good health, serving as a control.

This sequence joins TRBV12-3 or TRBV12-4 and TRBJ2-7; 9 bases are shared with TRBD1. V gave up 6 bases and J gave up 2 bases; unmatched junction bases: 5. The CDR3 contains 14 residues. The CDR3 loop reads CASRWDRAPYEQYF. CDR3 nucleotide sequence: TGTGCCAGCAGGTGGGACAGGGCCCCCTACGAGCAGTACTTC.

This clonotype was found many times. The V and J genes are TRBV11-2 and TRBJ2-3; tentatively, D is TRBD2 (5 bases). V lost 0 bases to trimming and J lost 6 bases, with 19 bases between them. The CDR3 length is 17 residues. Germline V gene data show CDR1 as SGHAT and CDR2 as FQNNGV. Here the CDR3 reads CASSLEVFFGTRDTQYF. The CDR3 DNA reads TGTGCCAGCAGCTTAGAAGTTTTTTTTGGAACTAGGGATACGCAGTATTTT.

V usage is TRBV20-1 and J usage is TRBJ1-4, with no clear D. The germline V and J ends were trimmed by 5 bases and 0 bases, with 10 bases remaining between them. In germline, CDR1 is DFQATT, CDR2 SNEGSKA (reference sequence). CDR3 length: 14 residues. CDR3 protein: CSAADSSTNEKLFF. Here the CDR3 DNA reads TGCAGTGCTGCCGACTCCTCAACTAATGAAAAACTGTTTTTT.

This clonotype was counted ten times or more. The J gene is TRBJ1-1, the V gene TRBV4-1, with D possibly being TRBD1 (5 bases). Trimming took 0 bases from V and 5 from J, leaving 13 bases between them. CDR1 MGHRA and CDR2 YSYEKL come from the germline V gene. The CDR3 has 15 amino acids. The CDR3 reads CASSQESDGGTEAFF. The DNA for the CDR3 is TGCGCCAGCAGCCAAGAAAGTGATGGGGGGACTGAAGCTTTCTTT.

The V call is TRBV20-1, the J call TRBJ2-7; 9 bases align to TRBD2. In germline, CDR1 is DFQATT, CDR2 SNEGSKA (reference sequence). V trimming: 5 bases; J trimming: 0 bases; junction bases outside the gene matches: 11. The CDR3 runs 16 residues. In DNA form, the CDR3 reads TGCAGTGCTGGAGTTGCAGCGGGGGGAAGCTCCTACGAGCAGTACTTC. Protein sequence: CSAGVAAGGSSYEQYF.

V gene TRBV11-1 combines with J gene TRBJ2-1; no definite D call. Germline V gene data show CDR1 as SGHAT and CDR2 as FQDESV (reference sequence). Trimming took 0 bases from V and 7 from J, leaving 19 bases between them. There are 17 residues in the CDR3. CDR3 amino acids: CASSLAWDGVLGNEQFF. The CDR3, as DNA: TGTGCCAGCAGCTTAGCATGGGATGGGGTCCTTGGGAATGAGCAGTTCTTC.

The chain couples TRBV2 to TRBJ1-5; D is ambiguous. Deletions cut 2 bases from V and 6 bases from J, with 14 bases between. Germline CDR1 SNHLY, CDR2 FYNNEI. The CDR3 length is 15 residues. The CDR3 region is CASSESPELGQPQHF. The CDR3 region has the DNA TGTGCCAGCAGTGAAAGCCCCGAGCTTGGTCAGCCCCAGCATTTT.

This sequence joins TRBV10-1 and TRBJ2-1; 7 positions agree with TRBD1. In germline, CDR1 is WNHNN, CDR2 SYGVQD (reference sequence). The CDR3 has 14 amino acids. Trimming took 4 bases from V and 4 from J; bases not matched to a gene: 4. CDR3 nucleotides: TGCGCCAGCAGTGGGGGACAGCTTTACAATGAGCAGTTCTTC. Translating gives CASSGGQLYNEQFF.

The chain couples TRBV7-2 to TRBJ1-2, with D tentatively TRBD1 (6 bases). The CDR3 sequence is 13 residues long. Germline V CDR1 and CDR2: SGHTA, FQGNSA. Trimming shortened V by 4 bases and J by 8 bases, and 14 bases separated the two germline ends. CDR3 region: CASSSAGTLGYTF. In DNA, the CDR3 is TGTGCCAGCAGCTCAGCCGGGACACTGGGCTACACCTTC.

This chain links TRBV7-2 with TRBJ1-2, with D possibly matching TRBD1 (5 bases). V was shortened by 0 bases and J by 6 bases, with 11 bases between the two germline ends. This CDR3 region has 14 residues. CDR1 and CDR2 from the germline V gene are SGHTA and FQGNSA. CDR3 DNA: TGTGCCAGCAGCTTAGCGAATTTAGGGGATGGCTACACCTTC. Amino acids: CASSLANLGDGYTF.

This clonotype appeared many times. The V call is TRBV7-2, the J call TRBJ1-2; 9 bases map to TRBD1. The trim removed 5 bases at V and 5 bases at J, leaving 9 bases unmatched. CDR1 is SGHTA, CDR2 FQGNSA, per germline. The CDR3 runs 15 residues. In DNA, the CDR3 is TGTGCCAGCAGCCCGGGGACAGGGATCGTTTATGGCTACACCTTC. Protein: CASSPGTGIVYGYTF.

This clonotype was detected ten times or more. CDR3 nucleotide sequence: TGTGCCAGCAGCTTAGGCAGGTCGGGCGAGCAGTACTTC. Protein product: CASSLGRSGEQYF. The J gene is TRBJ2-7, the V gene TRBV11-3; D is unresolved. The germline CDR1 and CDR2 sequences are SGHNT and YENEEA. The ends were cut back, 1 base at V and 6 bases at J, with 10 bases in the middle. The CDR3 has 13 amino acids.

The V gene is TRBV12-3 or TRBV12-4, the J gene TRBJ2-7, with D unresolved. Trimming pared 5 bases from V and 0 bases from J, leaving 11 bases between. This CDR3 is built from 14 residues. CDR3 nucleotide sequence: TGTGCCAGCAGTCCGACAAGGAACTCCTACGAGCAGTACTTC. Translating it yields CASSPTRNSYEQYF.

The V and J genes are TRBV9 and TRBJ1-1; D is ambiguous. V lost 5 bases, J lost 7 bases, and 9 bases lay in between. The length of the CDR3 is 11 residues. Germline CDR1 reads SGDLS; CDR2 reads YYNGEE. CDR3 residues: CASSQSSEAFF. CDR3 nucleotides: TGTGCCAGCAGTCAATCGAGTGAAGCTTTCTTT. Full variable domain (missing parts from reference TRBV9 and TRBJ1-1): DSGVTQTPKHLITATGQRVTLRCSPRSGDLSVYWYQQSLDQGLQFLIQYYNGEERAKGNILERFSAQQFPDLHSELNLSSLELGDSALYFCASSQSSEAFFGQGTRLTVV.